Given below is one TCR beta chain in context. CDR3 length: 12 amino acids. Germline V gene lookup returns CDR1 SGDLS and CDR2 YYNGEE. V dropped 4 bases and J dropped 11 bases, with 15 bases sitting between them. This entry belongs to a study of blood T cell repertoires in COVID-19. Study as a whole: Material from acute and convalescent COVID-19 was sourced from the United States, Italy and Spain. Nucleic acid was either cDNA or gDNA, and it came from T cells, B-cell-depleted T cells, or PBMCs.

Source study methods: Nucleated cell counts were estimated from reference gene primer amplification. Sequencing was performed with immunoSEQ multiplex PCR; in TCRdb, only in-frame clones are kept and a portion is missing. From that table come the V and J calls and clone size; the DNA was used to work out D and trimming. This table holds 150,000 or so clones, approximately 90% found once. The receptor was derived from a man aged 60 to 75 with active or convalescent COVID-19. The rearrangement joins TRBV9 to TRBJ1-1, with TRBD1 as a possible D gene (6 bases). The material sequenced was peripheral blood. This CDR3 reads CASSPDRRGAFF. The CDR3 bases are TGTGCCAGCAGCCCCGACAGGAGAGGGGCTTTCTTT.